This T cell receptor (beta chain) is from a study of blood T cells in healthy people across ages. PCR was performed a second time for roughly 7 to 11 cycles using a sample-barcoded 5' primer and a J-beta primer mix. Per sample, CDR3-containing paired-end reads numbered at least 2.5 million. TCRdb passed the 5' RACE reads through MiXCR, listing each CDR3 protein once. The sample has hundreds of thousands of distinct CDR3 sequences, 25% seen once. Germline CDR1 DFQATT, CDR2 SNEGSKA (reference sequence). V dropped 4 bases and J dropped 5; count of bases not matched to a gene: 12. The CDR3 has 15 residues. These same records also appear under a second study, on T cells of mothers and their children.

The chain joins TRBV20-1 to TRBJ2-7; 9 bases match TRBD2. This TCR was sampled from a boy aged 5-17 years in good health. The sequenced sample consisted of blood. The CDR3 bases are TGCAGTGCTACCAGGGAGAATAGCGGGAGCCACGAGCAGTACTTC. Its translation: CSATRENSGSHEQYF.